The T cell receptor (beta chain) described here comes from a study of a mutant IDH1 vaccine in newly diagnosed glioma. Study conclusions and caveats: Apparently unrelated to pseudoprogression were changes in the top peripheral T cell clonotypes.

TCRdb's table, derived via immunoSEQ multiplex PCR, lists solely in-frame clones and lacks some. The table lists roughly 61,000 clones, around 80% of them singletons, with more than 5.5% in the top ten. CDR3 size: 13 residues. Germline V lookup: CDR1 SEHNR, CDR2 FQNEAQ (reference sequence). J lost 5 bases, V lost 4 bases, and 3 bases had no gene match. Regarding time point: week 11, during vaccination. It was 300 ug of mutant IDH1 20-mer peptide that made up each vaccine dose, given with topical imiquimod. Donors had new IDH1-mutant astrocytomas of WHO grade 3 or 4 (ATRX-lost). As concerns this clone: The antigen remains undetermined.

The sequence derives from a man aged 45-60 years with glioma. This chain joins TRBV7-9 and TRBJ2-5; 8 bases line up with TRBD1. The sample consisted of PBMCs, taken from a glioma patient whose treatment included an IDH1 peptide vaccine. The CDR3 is CASSSRGPETQYF. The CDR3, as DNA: TGTGCCAGCAGCTCCAGGGGGCCGGAGACCCAGTACTTC.